The clone carrying this T cell receptor (beta chain) was counted between two and nine times. Its specificity is unknown. This record belongs to a study of identical twins. Findings of the study overall: Within cord blood, abundant beta clonotypes carried fewer insertions, but memory repertoires showed no such trend. Donors were not followed over many years; analysis was cross-sectional.

The ends were cut back, 11 bases at V and 3 bases at J, with 10 bases in the middle. The CDR3 has 11 amino acids. Germline assignment: CDR1 SEHNR and CDR2 FQNEAQ (reference sequence). Every donor was a healthy Caucasian. The cDNA had a unique molecular identifier and a template-switch universal primer site. Each CDR3 protein gets one entry after TCRdb re-called the 5' RACE reads with MiXCR. The top ten clones hold about 1.5% of a sample with about 890,000 distinct CDR3 sequences, around an eighth of them seen once. Another study also made use of these data, one on yellow fever vaccine responses in identical twins.

The source material was PBMCs. The sequence came from a woman between 18 and 29 years old in good health. The chain joins TRBV7-9 to TRBJ1-1; perhaps TRBD1 as D (5 bases). The CDR3 is CAGGSDTEAFF. DNA of the CDR3: TGTGCCGGGGGTTCGGACACTGAAGCTTTCTTT.